The 32 T cell receptor beta chains listed next were all sequenced from one sample in a study of blood T cell repertoires in COVID-19. Here immunoSEQ multiplex PCR was the method, and the copy in TCRdb shows in-frame clones only, minus some. The sample holds some 100,000 clones, roughly 80% seen once. The source material was peripheral blood. The receptors were gathered from a man aged 70 or older with acute or convalescent COVID-19.

For the CDR3, the DNA is TGTGCCAGCAGCCAAGATAGCCCGCAGGGGGCGTCGAATGGCTACACCTTC. As protein: CASSQDSPQGASNGYTF. V is TRBV4-2 and J is TRBJ1-2; 8 nucleotides line up with TRBD1. Trimming at V came to 0 bases and at J to 6 bases, leaving 12 bases not matched to a gene. The CDR3 contains 17 residues. Per the germline V gene, CDR1 is LGHNA and CDR2 is YNFKEQ.

V gene TRBV10-3 combines with J gene TRBJ2-3; D ambiguous. The V gene lost 5 bases and the J gene lost 2 bases, with 14 bases spanning the gap. The CDR3 has 15 residues. Germline V gives CDR1 ENHRY, CDR2 SYGVKD. In nucleotides, the CDR3 is TGTGCCATCAGTTCGGAGCGTACTATCACAGATACGCAGTATTTT. This sequence encodes CAISSERTITDTQYF.

The chain couples TRBV4-2 to TRBJ2-1; D is ambiguous. With 0 bases removed from V and 2 bases from J, the gap between germline ends came to 11 bases. Germline CDR1 is LGHNA and CDR2 is YNFKEQ. This CDR3 has 16 amino acids. The CDR3 DNA reads as TGTGCCAGCAGCCAAGATTTACTGCCCCCCTACAATGAGCAGTTCTTC. Amino acid sequence: CASSQDLLPPYNEQFF.

This chain uses TRBV20-1 with TRBJ2-3; possibly TRBD1 for D (5 bases). The length of the CDR3 is 15 residues. Germline CDR1 DFQATT, CDR2 SNEGSKA (reference sequence). Deletions cut 3 bases from V and 2 bases from J, with 15 bases between. CDR3 region: CSASPDSPHTDTQYF. The CDR3 DNA follows: TGCAGTGCTAGTCCCGACAGCCCCCACACAGATACGCAGTATTTT.

The chain uses TRBV13 and TRBJ1-2; 9 nucleotides agree with TRBD1. The CDR3 length is 13 residues. The V segment lost 5 bases and the J segment 7 bases; nucleotides outside the gene matches: 5. Germline V gene lookup returns CDR1 PRHDT and CDR2 FYEKMQ (reference sequence). The CDR3 DNA reads TGTGCCAGCAGCACCGGGACAGGGAGTGGCTACACCTTC. Amino acids: CASSTGTGSGYTF.

This chain joins TRBV5-6 and TRBJ2-7; 7 nucleotides agree with TRBD1. Germline lookup yields CDR1 SGHDT and CDR2 YYEEEE. The CDR3 length is 14 residues. The ends lost 3 bases at V and 5 bases at J; junction bases unmatched: 8. The CDR3 DNA follows: TGTGCCAGCAGCTGGGGTCAGGGGGAAGACGAGCAGTACTTC. As protein: CASSWGQGEDEQYF. The full variable domain, with the rest looked up from reference TRBV5-6 and TRBJ2-7, is DAGVTQSPTHLIKTRGQQVTLRCSPKSGHDTVSWYQQALGQGPQFIFQYYEEEERQRGNFPDRFSGHQFPNYSSELNVNALLLGDSALYLCASSWGQGEDEQYFGPGTRLTVT.

The chain recombines TRBV7-2 with TRBJ2-1; TRBD1 might be the D (5 bases). Trimming took off 1 base at V and 4 bases at J, with 11 bases between the two ends. CDR3 length equals 15 residues. In germline, CDR1 is SGHTA, CDR2 FQGNSA. This chain's CDR3 is CASSLGGAMYNEQFF. The CDR3 bases are TGTGCCAGCAGCTTAGGTGGGGCCATGTACAATGAGCAGTTCTTC.

The rearrangement joins TRBV28 to TRBJ1-4; D may be TRBD1 (6 bases). The V and J ends lost 6 bases and 4 bases respectively, with 15 bases between them. CDR1 MDHEN and CDR2 SYDVKM come from the germline V gene. The CDR3 is 15 amino acids. The CDR3 is CASSTGFWGNEKLFF. CDR3 in DNA: TGTGCCAGCAGCACAGGGTTTTGGGGTAATGAAAAACTGTTTTTT.

This clone was picked up one time. The chain is built from TRBV6-2 or TRBV6-3 and TRBJ2-5; 9 positions agree with TRBD1. From germline, CDR1 is MNHEY and CDR2 SVGEGT. With 3 bases clipped from V and 5 bases from J, the junction kept 7 bases outside the gene matches. This CDR3 is built from 15 residues. DNA for the CDR3: TGTGCCAGCAGTTATTCCGGGACAGGGAGGGAGACCCAGTACTTC. Its protein is CASSYSGTGRETQYF.

This chain links TRBV28 with TRBJ1-5; no definite D call. The CDR3 is 17 residues long. Germline loops: CDR1 MDHEN, CDR2 SYDVKM. V lost 5 bases, J lost 0 bases, and 17 bases lay in between. The DNA for the CDR3 is TGTGCCAGCAGTGCGACATTGGGTTTGGATAGCAATCAGCCCCAGCATTTT. It is translated as CASSATLGLDSNQPQHF.

The chain employs TRBV18 and TRBJ1-1; no firm D call. V shed 3 bases and J shed 3 bases, with 17 bases lying between them. The CDR3 totals 16 residues. The germline V gene has CDR1 KGHSH and CDR2 LQKENI. In nucleotides, the CDR3 is TGTGCCAGCTCACCCGGCGGGCCACTGAGGGACACTGAAGCTTTCTTT. Amino acid sequence: CASSPGGPLRDTEAFF.

The chain joins TRBV5-1 to TRBJ2-5, with TRBD2 matching over 9 bases. The CDR3 spans 16 residues. CDR1 is SGHRS and CDR2 is YFSETQ in the germline V gene. J lost 4 bases, V lost 1 base, and 8 bases had no gene match. CDR3 protein: CASSLFSGGGGETQYF. Here the CDR3 DNA reads TGCGCCAGCAGCTTGTTTAGCGGGGGCGGGGGAGAGACCCAGTACTTC.

This chain uses TRBV18 with TRBJ2-5, with D unresolved. The length of the CDR3 is 13 residues. In germline, CDR1 is KGHSH, CDR2 LQKENI. V gave up 4 bases and J gave up 4 bases, with 10 bases separating them. CDR3: CASSLQVGETQYF. The CDR3 coding sequence is TGTGCCAGCTCACTCCAGGTAGGAGAGACCCAGTACTTC.

The chain links TRBV2 to TRBJ2-2, with D possibly being TRBD1 (5 bases). From germline, CDR1 is SNHLY and CDR2 FYNNEI. Trimming stripped 4 bases from V and 6 bases from J, with 12 bases between. The CDR3 extends over 14 amino acids. The CDR3 DNA is TGTGCCAGCAGTGTACCCAGGGCCGCCGGGGAGCTGTTTTTT. It is translated as CASSVPRAAGELFF.

The chain couples TRBV9 to TRBJ2-1, with TRBD2 matching over 9 bases. Germline trimming cut 0 bases from V and 3 bases from J; bases unmatched to any gene: 7. The CDR3 is 17 residues long. Germline assignment: CDR1 SGDLS and CDR2 YYNGEE. The CDR3 region has the DNA TGTGCCAGCAGCGTAGTCCAGCGGGGGGATGACTACAATGAGCAGTTCTTC. This encodes CASSVVQRGDDYNEQFF.

This chain connects TRBV2 to TRBJ1-5, with TRBD1 identical over 7 bases. Losses at the gene ends were 3 bases for V and 1 base for J; bases not matched to a gene: 6. Germline loops: CDR1 SNHLY, CDR2 FYNNEI. This CDR3 contains 16 residues. CDR3 nucleotide sequence: TGTGCCAGCAGTGAGTTGGGGGGACAGAGCAATCAGCCCCAGCATTTT. Residues: CASSELGGQSNQPQHF.

The chain employs TRBV4-1 and TRBJ1-1; D may be TRBD1 (6 bases). This CDR3 is 16 amino acids long. Germline V gene data show CDR1 as MGHRA and CDR2 as YSYEKL. Trimming took off 0 bases at V and 4 bases at J, with 15 bases between the two ends. DNA for the CDR3: TGCGCCAGCAGCCAAGATCGGGGGGCGCAGGTCACTGAAGCTTTCTTT. Translation: CASSQDRGAQVTEAFF.

The chain carries TRBV19 and TRBJ1-4; D not resolved. This CDR3 comprises 14 residues. The germline V gene encodes CDR1 LNHDA and CDR2 SQIVND (reference sequence). With 7 bases removed from V and 0 bases from J, the gap between germline ends came to 9 bases. Written as DNA, the CDR3 is TGTGCCAGTACCGAGAGAGCAACTAATGAAAAACTGTTTTTT. This gives the protein CASTERATNEKLFF. Based on the CDR3 plus reference TRBV19 and TRBJ1-4, the full variable domain is DGGITQSPKYLFRKEGQNVTLSCEQNLNHDAMYWYRQDPGQGLRLIYYSQIVNDFQKGDIAEGYSVSREKKESFPLTVTSAQKNPTAFYLCASTERATNEKLFFGSGTQLSVL.

This chain connects TRBV18 to TRBJ2-4; the match to TRBD1 covers 8 bases. The CDR3 has 17 residues. Germline-derived CDR1 and CDR2 are KGHSH and LQKENI. Trimming cost V 2 bases and J 0 bases; bases outside gene matches: 6. The CDR3 reads CASSPRTGWEAKNIQYF. In nucleotides, the CDR3 is TGTGCCAGCTCACCAAGGACAGGGTGGGAAGCCAAAAACATTCAGTACTTC.

There are a few counts of this clone. V usage is TRBV19 and J usage is TRBJ2-1, with D possibly matching TRBD1 (5 bases). The ends were cut back, 6 bases at V and 6 bases at J, with 12 bases in the middle. Per germline, CDR1 LNHDA and CDR2 SQIVND (reference sequence). This CDR3 region has 13 residues. CDR3 bases: TGTGCCAGTAGACAGGAACCTAGCAATGAGCAGTTCTTC. Its protein product is CASRQEPSNEQFF.

The chain employs TRBV3-1 (or the pseudogene TRBV3-2) and TRBJ2-3; D gene ambiguous. This CDR3 is built from 12 residues. Germline values: CDR1 LGHDT, CDR2 YNNKEL (reference sequence). The germline V and J ends were trimmed by 8 bases and 0 bases, with 6 bases remaining between them. CDR3 sequence: CASSFSTDTQYF. In DNA, the CDR3 is TGTGCCAGCTCCTTTAGCACAGATACGCAGTATTTT.

The V and J genes are TRBV30 and TRBJ1-6, with 9 positions matching TRBD1. The CDR3 covers 13 residues. Germline V gene sequence: CDR1 GTSNPN, CDR2 SVGIG (reference sequence). J was trimmed by 7 bases and V by 7 bases; bases with no gene match: 5. CDR3 sequence: CAFQGQGNSPLHF. As DNA, the CDR3 is TGTGCCTTCCAAGGACAGGGGAATTCACCCCTCCACTTT.

The gene calls are TRBV6-5 and TRBJ2-7, with 12 nucleotides matching TRBD2. From germline, CDR1 is MNHEY and CDR2 SVGAGI. The CDR3 is 15 residues long. V dropped 2 bases and J dropped 3; count of bases not matched to a gene: 2. The CDR3 nucleotides read TGTGCCAGCAGTTACGGACTAGCGGGGTACTACGAGCAGTACTTC. It codes for CASSYGLAGYYEQYF.

The chain has TRBV3-1 (or the pseudogene TRBV3-2) and TRBJ2-7; 7 nucleotides line up with TRBD2. The junction had 17 bases not matched to a gene; V was cut back by 8 bases and J by 4 bases. This CDR3 has 16 residues. Germline CDR1 and CDR2: LGHDT and YNNKEL (reference sequence). CDR3 DNA: TGTGCCAGCGTGGGGAACGGGGCTAGCGGCAAATACGAGCAGTACTTC. Translated: CASVGNGASGKYEQYF.

The V call is TRBV6-5, the J call TRBJ2-1; D might be TRBD2 (6 bases). CDR1 and CDR2 (germline): MNHEY, SVGAGI. The CDR3 totals 14 residues. Trimming stripped 2 bases from V and 5 bases from J, with 10 bases between. The CDR3 DNA follows: TGTGCCAGCAGTTACCTTGGCGGGAACAATGAGCAGTTCTTC. Translating gives CASSYLGGNNEQFF.

A few counts support this clone. The V and J genes are TRBV5-1 and TRBJ1-3; 7 nucleotides line up with TRBD1. The CDR3 totals 16 residues. Per the germline V gene, CDR1 is SGHRS and CDR2 is YFSETQ. With V trimmed by 4 bases and J by 0 bases, 7 bases remained unmatched. CDR3 nucleotide sequence: TGCGCCAGCAGCAGGACGACAGGGAGCTCTGGAAACACCATATATTTT. Protein product: CASSRTTGSSGNTIYF.

This clone was seen repeatedly, ten times or more. V is TRBV30 and J is TRBJ2-7; TRBD2 matches at 14 bases. V was clipped by 5 bases and J by 3 bases; unmatched bases: 12. The CDR3 is 17 residues long. Germline V gene lookup returns CDR1 GTSNPN and CDR2 SVGIG (reference sequence). In DNA, the CDR3 is TGTGCCTGGGCAGGGTCCCGACTAGCGGGGGGGAACTACGAGCAGTACTTC. It encodes CAWAGSRLAGGNYEQYF.

The V and J genes are TRBV4-1 and TRBJ2-1; D unclear. Trimming pared 0 bases from V and 4 bases from J, leaving 10 bases between. This CDR3 has 15 amino acids. CDR1 is MGHRA and CDR2 is YSYEKL in the germline V gene. CDR3 bases: TGCGCCAGCAGCCAAGACGCGGCGGTATACAATGAGCAGTTCTTC. The encoded protein is CASSQDAAVYNEQFF.

The chain couples TRBV29-1 to TRBJ1-1; TRBD1 agrees at 9 bases. From germline, CDR1 is SQVTM and CDR2 ANQGSEA. The CDR3 runs to 13 residues. Trimming cost V 8 bases and J 7 bases; bases outside gene matches: 11. CDR3 sequence (DNA): TGCAGCATTGGGGACAGGGCTAAGGTTGAAGCTTTCTTT. This translates into CSIGDRAKVEAFF.

The J gene is TRBJ2-2, the V gene TRBV6-5; D is unresolved. The ends were cut back, 6 bases at V and 7 bases at J, with 9 bases in the middle. The CDR3 is made up of 12 amino acids. CDR1 is MNHEY and CDR2 is SVGAGI in the germline V gene. The DNA of the CDR3 is TGTGCCAGCAGGACAAGATACGGGGAGCTGTTTTTT. It is translated as CASRTRYGELFF.

This chain links TRBV7-2 with TRBJ2-3; the D gene is possibly TRBD1 (5 bases). V was shortened by 1 base and J by 2 bases, with 10 bases between the two germline ends. Germline loops: CDR1 SGHTA, CDR2 FQGNSA. This CDR3 has 15 residues. This CDR3 reads CASSLGGITTDTQYF. CDR3 bases: TGTGCCAGCAGCTTAGGGGGCATAACCACAGATACGCAGTATTTT.

This clone is medium-sized in the sample. The rearrangement joins TRBV19 to TRBJ1-2, with 9 bases identical to TRBD1. The V gene end was trimmed by 3 bases and the J gene end by 8 bases; junction bases not matched to a gene: 4. Per germline, CDR1 LNHDA and CDR2 SQIVND (reference sequence). The CDR3 extends over 13 amino acids. The CDR3 sequence: CASSMGQGYGYTF. The DNA for the CDR3 is TGTGCCAGTAGTATGGGACAGGGTTACGGCTACACCTTC.